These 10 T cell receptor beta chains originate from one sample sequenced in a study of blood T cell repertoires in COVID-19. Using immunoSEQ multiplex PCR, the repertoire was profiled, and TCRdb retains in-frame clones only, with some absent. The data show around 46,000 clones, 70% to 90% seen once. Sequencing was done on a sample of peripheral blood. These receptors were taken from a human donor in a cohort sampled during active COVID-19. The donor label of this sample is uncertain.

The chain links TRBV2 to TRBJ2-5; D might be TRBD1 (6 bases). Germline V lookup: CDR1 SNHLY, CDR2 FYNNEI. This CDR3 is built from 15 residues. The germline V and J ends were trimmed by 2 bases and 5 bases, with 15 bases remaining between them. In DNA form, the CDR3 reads TGTGCCAGCAGTGAACTACAGGGTGTGTACGAGACCCAGTACTTC. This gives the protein CASSELQGVYETQYF.

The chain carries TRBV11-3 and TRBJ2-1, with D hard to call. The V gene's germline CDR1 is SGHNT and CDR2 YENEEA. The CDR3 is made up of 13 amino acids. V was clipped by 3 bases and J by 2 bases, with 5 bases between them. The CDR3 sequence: CASSFTAYNEQFF. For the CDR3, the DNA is TGTGCCAGCAGCTTTACTGCCTACAATGAGCAGTTCTTC.

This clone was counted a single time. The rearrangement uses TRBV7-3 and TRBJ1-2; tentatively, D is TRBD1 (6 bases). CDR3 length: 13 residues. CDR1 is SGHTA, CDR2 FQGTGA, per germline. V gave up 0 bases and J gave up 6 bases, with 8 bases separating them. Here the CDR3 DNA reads TGTGCCAGCAGCTTAACGTACAGGGATGGCTACACCTTC. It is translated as CASSLTYRDGYTF.

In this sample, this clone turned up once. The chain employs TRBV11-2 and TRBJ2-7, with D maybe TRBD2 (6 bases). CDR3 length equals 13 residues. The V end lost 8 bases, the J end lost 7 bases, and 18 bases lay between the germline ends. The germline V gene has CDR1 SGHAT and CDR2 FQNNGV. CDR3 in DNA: TGTGCCAGCTCCGAGCGGGCCGCCTGGGAGCAGTACTTC. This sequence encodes CASSERAAWEQYF.

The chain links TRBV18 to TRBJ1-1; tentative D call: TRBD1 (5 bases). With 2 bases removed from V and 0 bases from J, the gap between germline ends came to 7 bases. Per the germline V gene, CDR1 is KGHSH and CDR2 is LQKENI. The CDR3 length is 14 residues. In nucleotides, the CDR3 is TGTGCCAGCTCACCAGGGGGGATGAACACTGAAGCTTTCTTT. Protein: CASSPGGMNTEAFF.

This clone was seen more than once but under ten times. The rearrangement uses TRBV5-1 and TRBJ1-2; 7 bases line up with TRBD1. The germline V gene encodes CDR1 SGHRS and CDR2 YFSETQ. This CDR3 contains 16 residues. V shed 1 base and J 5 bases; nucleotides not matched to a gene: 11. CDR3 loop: CASSLPDGQESYGYTF. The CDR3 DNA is TGCGCCAGCAGCTTGCCAGATGGACAGGAATCTTATGGCTACACCTTC. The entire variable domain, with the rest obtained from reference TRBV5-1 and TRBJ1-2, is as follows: KAGVTQTPRYLIKTRGQQVTLSCSPISGHRSVSWYQQTPGQGLQFLFEYFSETQRNKGNFPGRFSGRQFSNSRSEMNVSTLELGDSALYLCASSLPDGQESYGYTFGSGTRLTVV.

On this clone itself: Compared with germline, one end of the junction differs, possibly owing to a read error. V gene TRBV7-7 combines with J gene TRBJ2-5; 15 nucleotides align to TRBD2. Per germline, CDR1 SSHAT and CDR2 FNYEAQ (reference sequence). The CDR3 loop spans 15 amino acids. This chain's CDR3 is CASSGLAGGVSTQYF. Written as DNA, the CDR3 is TGTGCTAGCAGCGGACTAGCGGGGGGGGTCTCGACCCAGTACTTC. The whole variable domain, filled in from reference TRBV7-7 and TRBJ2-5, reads GAGVSQSPRYKVTKRGQDVTLRCDPISSHATLYWYQQALGQGPEFLTYFNYEAQPDKSGLPSDRFSAERPEGSISTLTIQRTEQRDSAMYRCASSGLAGGVSTQYFGPGTRLLVL.

The CDR3 sequence: CASSQGQVNEKLFF. Written as DNA, the CDR3 is TGTGCCAGCAGTCAAGGACAGGTTAATGAAAAACTGTTTTTT. This chain joins TRBV7-9 and TRBJ1-4, with 7 bases aligning to TRBD1. The V gene end was trimmed by 6 bases and the J gene end by 4 bases; junction bases not matched to a gene: 5. In germline, CDR1 is SEHNR, CDR2 FQNEAQ (reference sequence). The CDR3 contains 14 residues.

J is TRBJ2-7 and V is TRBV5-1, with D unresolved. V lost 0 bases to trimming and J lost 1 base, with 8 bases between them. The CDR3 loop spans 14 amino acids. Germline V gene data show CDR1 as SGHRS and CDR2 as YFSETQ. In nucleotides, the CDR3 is TGCGCCAGCAGCTTGGCGGGTGAGTCCTACGAGCAGTACTTC. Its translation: CASSLAGESYEQYF.

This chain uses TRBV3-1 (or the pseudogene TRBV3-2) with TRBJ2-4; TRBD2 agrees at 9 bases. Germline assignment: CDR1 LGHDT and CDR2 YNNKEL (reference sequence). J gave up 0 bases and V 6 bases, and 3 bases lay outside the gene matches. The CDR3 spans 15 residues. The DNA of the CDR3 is TGTGCCAGCAGTCTAGCGGGGCTAGCCAAAAACATTCAGTACTTC. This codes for CASSLAGLAKNIQYF.